These T cell receptor beta chains were read from a single sample in a study of OX40 agonist ivuxolimab in advanced cancers. Here immunoSEQ multiplex PCR was the method, and the copy in TCRdb shows in-frame clones only, minus some. The sample lists approximately 49,000 clones, about 88% occurring once. Sample: CD4+ or CD8+ T cells sorted from blood, taken in a trial of the OX40 agonist ivuxolimab. These receptors all come from an adult with an advanced solid tumor such as melanoma, head and neck, liver or kidney cancer. CDR3s leave out the opening cysteine and the closing phenylalanine or tryptophan. Fields, in order: clone size, V gene, CDR3 protein. Clone size is given for some rows only: seen once, a few or many times, or a class if the clone is expanded.

clone size: .
V gene: TRBV29-1
CDR3 protein: SAVAAYEQY

clone size: .
V gene: TRBV6-5
CDR3 protein: ASIPAGNYGYT

clone size: .
V gene: TRBV19
CDR3 protein: ASSISVSYNEQF

clone size: .
V gene: TRBV5-1
CDR3 protein: ASSPWTGGSEQY

clone size: few
V gene: TRBV5-6
CDR3 protein: ASSLDRETQY

clone size: .
V gene: TRBV7-3
CDR3 protein: ASSSYGEGGGELF

clone size: .
V gene: TRBV7-8
CDR3 protein: ASSLAPSGRDNEQF

clone size: .
V gene: TRBV5-4
CDR3 protein: ASRRDSASTDTQY

clone size: .
V gene: TRBV2
CDR3 protein: ASSERSGAQY

clone size: once
V gene: TRBV7-2
CDR3 protein: ASSLQPRAQADEQF

clone size: .
V gene: TRBV15
CDR3 protein: ATGGAGGAQY

clone size: .
V gene: TRBV10-3
CDR3 protein: AITAGGRRNTIY

clone size: .
V gene: TRBV15
CDR3 protein: ATSREEPSRLYGYT

clone size: .
V gene: TRBV2
CDR3 protein: ASSEGLVDTQY

clone size: few
V gene: TRBV18
CDR3 protein: ASSPPSDRGGYT

clone size: .
V gene: TRBV4-2
CDR3 protein: ASSQEIAAGDKNIQY

clone size: few
V gene: TRBV6-5
CDR3 protein: ASSYRGGGQY

clone size: .
V gene: TRBV4-1
CDR3 protein: ASSRQPWMGYNSPLH

clone size: .
V gene: TRBV5-1
CDR3 protein: ASSPVTKKSIQQF

clone size: .
V gene: TRBV5-1
CDR3 protein: ASSRGHGRTGELF

clone size: .
V gene: TRBV6-1
CDR3 protein: ASSESGDQPQH

clone size: .
V gene: TRBV18
CDR3 protein: ASSGDGHEQF

clone size: .
V gene: TRBV5-5
CDR3 protein: ASSLWEKGDNEQF

clone size: .
V gene: TRBV29-1
CDR3 protein: SVATVYTGELF

clone size: .
V gene: TRBV7-8
CDR3 protein: ASSPRPRGLYNEQF

clone size: .
V gene: TRBV5-5
CDR3 protein: ASSLWTSGQPTDTQY

clone size: .
V gene: TRBV6-1
CDR3 protein: ASSKRLADFNVLT

clone size: .
V gene: TRBV5-1
CDR3 protein: ASSSTQLLASYNEQF

clone size: once
V gene: TRBV7-2
CDR3 protein: ASSPARADTQY

clone size: .
V gene: TRBV28
CDR3 protein: ASSSAGTSGNNEQF

clone size: once
V gene: TRBV11-2
CDR3 protein: ASTPRASGRGETQY

clone size: few
V gene: TRBV10-3
CDR3 protein: AIRDGTSATYEQY

clone size: .
V gene: TRBV11-1
CDR3 protein: ASSSPPGRNTEAF

clone size: .
V gene: TRBV11-2
CDR3 protein: ASSPGLANSEQY

clone size: .
V gene: TRBV6-5
CDR3 protein: ASSVAAYQPQH

clone size: .
V gene: TRBV2
CDR3 protein: ASRRQEEKLF

clone size: .
V gene: TRBV18
CDR3 protein: ASSQELSTDTQY

clone size: .
V gene: TRBV19
CDR3 protein: ASSIGQTNYGYT